These 27 T cell receptor beta chains were all obtained from the same sample, sequenced in a study of cytomegalovirus exposure and HLA in healthy donors. PCR involved 60 Vbeta and 13 Jbeta primers. Some clones are missing from TCRdb's copy, which holds only in-frame ones; the method was immunoSEQ multiplex PCR. The data contain around 120,000 clones, over 70% of them singletons. The specimen was PBMCs. Receptor source: a woman aged 45-65 years in good health and CMV-seropositive.

The genes are TRBV9 and TRBJ2-2; TRBD2 agrees at 8 bases. V lost 0 bases and J lost 4; bases outside the gene matches: 5. CDR3 length equals 16 residues. Germline CDR1 SGDLS, CDR2 YYNGEE. CDR3 sequence: CASSVAGRAGTGELFF. In nucleotides, the CDR3 is TGTGCCAGCAGCGTAGCCGGGAGGGCCGGCACCGGGGAGCTGTTTTTT. Complete variable domain (other parts from reference TRBV9 and TRBJ2-2): DSGVTQTPKHLITATGQRVTLRCSPRSGDLSVYWYQQSLDQGLQFLIQYYNGEERAKGNILERFSAQQFPDLHSELNLSSLELGDSALYFCASSVAGRAGTGELFFGEGSRLTVL.

The V and J genes are TRBV2 and TRBJ2-7; TRBD1 matches 7 bases. V was pared by 0 bases and J by 3 bases, with 14 bases of the junction left unmatched. The CDR3 contains 18 residues. Germline V gene lookup returns CDR1 SNHLY and CDR2 FYNNEI. The CDR3 DNA sequence: TGTGCCAGCAGTGAAGCAGGTACAGGGGCCGCGTCTGGCTACGAGCAGTACTTC. Translated: CASSEAGTGAASGYEQYF.

This clone appeared once. The rearrangement links TRBV6-5 to TRBJ1-6; maybe TRBD1 (6 bases). The CDR3 covers 13 residues. V was pared by 6 bases and J by 7 bases, with 10 bases between. Germline loops: CDR1 MNHEY, CDR2 SVGAGI. The CDR3 bases are TGTGCCAGCAGCAGGGGAGGGAATTCACCCCTCCACTTT. It translates to CASSRGGNSPLHF.

The J gene is TRBJ2-3, the V gene TRBV7-6; D call uncertain. In germline, CDR1 is SGHVS, CDR2 FNYEAQ. The CDR3 length is 12 residues. The germline V and J ends were trimmed by 2 bases and 5 bases, with 5 bases remaining between them. This CDR3 is CASSLWLDTQYF. CDR3 DNA sequence: TGTGCCAGCAGCTTATGGCTAGATACGCAGTATTTT.

For the CDR3, the DNA is TGTGCCTGGGAACAGGCTAACTATGGCTACACCTTC. It translates to CAWEQANYGYTF. The chain employs TRBV30 and TRBJ1-2, with TRBD1 as a possible D gene (5 bases). The germline V gene has CDR1 GTSNPN and CDR2 SVGIG (reference sequence). The length of the CDR3 is 12 residues. V gave up 5 bases and J gave up 0 bases, with 7 bases separating them. The entire variable domain, with the rest obtained from reference TRBV30 and TRBJ1-2, is as follows: SQTIHQWPATLVQPVGSPLSLECTVEGTSNPNLYWYRQAAGRGLQLLFYSVGIGQISSEVPQNLSASRPQDRQFILSSKKLLLSDSGFYLCAWEQANYGYTFGSGTRLTVV.

The chain uses TRBV6-5 and TRBJ2-4; TRBD1 might be the D (5 bases). The germline V and J ends were trimmed by 2 bases and 0 bases, with 8 bases remaining between them. This CDR3 is built from 15 residues. Germline V gene data show CDR1 as MNHEY and CDR2 as SVGAGI. The CDR3 DNA reads TGTGCCAGCAGTTACGCCCAGGGAGCCAAAAACATTCAGTACTTC. Its protein product is CASSYAQGAKNIQYF.

This clone was detected a few times. As DNA, the CDR3 is TGTGCCAGCAGTTCAGGGGGCTTAGACACTGAAGCTTTCTTT. Its translation is CASSSGGLDTEAFF. This sequence joins TRBV25-1 and TRBJ1-1; 8 bases align to TRBD1. There are 14 residues in the CDR3. The V and J ends lost 5 bases and 3 bases, in that order; junction bases with no gene match: 5. Germline V CDR1 and CDR2: MGHDK, SYGVNS.

This clone was observed once. In nucleotides, the CDR3 is TGCGCCAGCAGCTTTTCAGGGACTAGCGGGGGCGAGACCCAGTACTTC. Translating it yields CASSFSGTSGGETQYF. The chain has TRBV5-1 and TRBJ2-5, with 14 bases aligning to TRBD2. Per germline, CDR1 SGHRS and CDR2 YFSETQ. CDR3 length equals 16 residues. V trimming: 2 bases; J trimming: 5 bases; junction bases outside the gene matches: 5.

The chain has TRBV2 and TRBJ2-7, with a possible D match to TRBD1 (5 bases). V dropped 6 bases and J dropped 3 bases, with 9 bases sitting between them. This CDR3 comprises 12 residues. Germline V CDR1 and CDR2: SNHLY, FYNNEI. The CDR3 spells CASRERGYEQYF. The CDR3 DNA reads as TGTGCCAGCAGGGAAAGGGGCTACGAGCAGTACTTC. The full variable domain, its missing parts supplied by reference TRBV2 and TRBJ2-7, is EPEVTQTPSHQVTQMGQEVILRCVPISNHLYFYWYRQILGQKVEFLVSFYNNEISEKSEIFDDQFSVERPDGSNFTLKIRSTKLEDSAMYFCASRERGYEQYFGPGTRLTVT.

V gene TRBV30 combines with J gene TRBJ2-7, with a possible D match to TRBD2 (5 bases). Germline values: CDR1 GTSNPN, CDR2 SVGIG (reference sequence). V lost 5 bases to trimming and J lost 5 bases, with 10 bases between them. The CDR3 has 11 residues. CDR3 amino acids: CAWGRFNEQYF. The CDR3 nucleotides are TGTGCCTGGGGGAGATTCAACGAGCAGTACTTC.

The chain carries TRBV10-2 and TRBJ2-5; 7 bases match TRBD2. V lost 4 bases and J lost 1; bases outside the gene matches: 6. Germline V gene data show CDR1 as WSHSY and CDR2 as SAAADI. This CDR3 has 15 residues. CDR3 sequence (DNA): TGCGCCAGCAGTGGTATCGGGGAGGGCCAAGAGACCCAGTACTTC. Protein product: CASSGIGEGQETQYF.

This clone was detected only a few times. The genes are TRBV27 and TRBJ2-7; 8 positions match TRBD1. J was trimmed by 1 base and V by 5 bases; bases with no gene match: 10. CDR3 size: 16 residues. Germline CDR1 MNHEY, CDR2 SMNVEV (reference sequence). The CDR3 DNA is TGTGCCAGCAGTGCGTACGGGACAGGTTTTTCCTACGAGCAGTACTTC. Translation gives CASSAYGTGFSYEQYF.

The rearrangement links TRBV11-2 to TRBJ2-2; 7 positions match TRBD2. The V and J ends lost 2 bases and 0 bases, in that order; junction bases with no gene match: 6. The CDR3 has 17 residues. Germline-derived CDR1 and CDR2 are SGHAT and FQNNGV. The CDR3, as DNA: TGTGCCAGCAGCTTACCACCGAGCGGGACGAACACCGGGGAGCTGTTTTTT. This codes for CASSLPPSGTNTGELFF.

The chain has TRBV7-2 and TRBJ1-4, with a tentative D call TRBD1 (6 bases). CDR1 is SGHTA and CDR2 is FQGNSA in the germline V gene. V was cut by 3 bases and J by 7 bases, with 18 bases left in between. The CDR3 consists of 16 residues. The CDR3 here is CASSFGGHPGGEKLFF. CDR3 nucleotides: TGTGCCAGCAGCTTCGGGGGACACCCGGGAGGTGAAAAACTGTTTTTT.

The chain is built from TRBV11-2 and TRBJ2-4; TRBD2 is a possible D gene (5 bases). The CDR3 is 15 amino acids. In germline, CDR1 is SGHAT, CDR2 FQNNGV. Trimming removed 5 bases from V and 2 bases from J, with 13 bases in between. The CDR3 nucleotides read TGTGCCAGCAGCGAACCCCGGGGTCCCAAAAACATTCAGTACTTC. This codes for CASSEPRGPKNIQYF.

V gene TRBV5-1 combines with J gene TRBJ2-3, with 11 bases fitting TRBD1. The CDR3 is 16 amino acids. Germline V CDR1 and CDR2: SGHRS, YFSETQ. The trim removed 0 bases at V and 6 bases at J, leaving 6 bases unmatched. CDR3 bases: TGCGCCAGCAGCTTGGGAAGGACAGGGGGCGAGGATACGCAGTATTTT. Translation: CASSLGRTGGEDTQYF.

This CDR3 is CASRPGGTAYSGELFF. In DNA form, the CDR3 reads TGTGCCAGTAGGCCAGGAGGGACAGCATATTCCGGGGAGCTGTTTTTT. The chain uses TRBV19 and TRBJ2-2; possible D gene TRBD1, 7 bases. The germline V gene encodes CDR1 LNHDA and CDR2 SQIVND (reference sequence). This CDR3 is 16 amino acids long. The germline V and J ends were trimmed by 6 bases and 6 bases, with 20 bases remaining between them.

The chain has TRBV7-9 and TRBJ1-2, with D hard to call. From germline, CDR1 is SEHNR and CDR2 FQNEAQ (reference sequence). The CDR3 covers 14 residues. Trimming took 4 bases from V and 4 from J, leaving 13 bases between them. CDR3 residues: CASSSNPGIYGYTF. The CDR3 region has the DNA TGTGCCAGCAGCTCTAACCCGGGGATCTATGGCTACACCTTC.

In the case of this clone: The junction departs from germline at one end; a sequencing error may be responsible. The V and J genes are TRBV7-7 and TRBJ2-5; TRBD1 matches 8 bases. From germline, CDR1 is SSHAT and CDR2 FNYEAQ (reference sequence). The CDR3 is 15 amino acids. As DNA, the CDR3 is TGTGCTAGCAGGAGGACACAGGGGGAAGGGGAGACCCAGTACTTC. This sequence encodes CASRRTQGEGETQYF.

This clone was recorded once. J is TRBJ2-3 and V is TRBV19; D gene unclear. From germline, CDR1 is LNHDA and CDR2 SQIVND (reference sequence). This CDR3 region has 12 residues. V was pared by 3 bases and J by 7 bases, with 8 bases between. The CDR3 DNA follows: TGTGCCAGTAGTATTTTCGGTAATACGCAGTATTTT. It specifies CASSIFGNTQYF.

This chain links TRBV11-2 with TRBJ2-7; tentative D call: TRBD2 (6 bases). Trimming left V 5 bases short and J 6 bases short, with 17 bases between. This CDR3 contains 14 residues. Germline V gene data show CDR1 as SGHAT and CDR2 as FQNNGV. Here the CDR3 DNA reads TGTGCCAGCAGCCCGCCTGGTACCGGGAGCGAGCAGTACTTC. Protein sequence: CASSPPGTGSEQYF.

This clone was recorded a few times. This chain connects TRBV11-2 to TRBJ1-4; TRBD1 aligns across 8 bases. The CDR3 covers 15 residues. With 5 bases clipped from V and 8 bases from J, the junction kept 10 bases outside the gene matches. CDR1 is SGHAT and CDR2 is FQNNGV in the germline V gene. CDR3 region: CASSPGDRWGEKLFF. CDR3 DNA sequence: TGTGCCAGCAGCCCTGGGGACAGGTGGGGCGAAAAACTGTTTTTT.

The V and J genes are TRBV5-6 and TRBJ1-2, with D uncertain. Trimming removed 6 bases at V and 3 bases at J, with 15 bases between. Germline assignment: CDR1 SGHDT and CDR2 YYEEEE. This CDR3 is 14 amino acids long. The CDR3 sequence is CASTLARTDYGYTF. The CDR3 DNA sequence: TGTGCCAGCACCCTAGCGAGGACGGACTATGGCTACACCTTC.

This clone was counted only a few times. This sequence joins TRBV30 and TRBJ1-1; no definite D call. The CDR3 sequence is 13 residues long. Deletions cut 0 bases from V and 0 bases from J, with 5 bases between. Germline V gives CDR1 GTSNPN, CDR2 SVGIG (reference sequence). The CDR3 DNA sequence: TGTGCCTGGAGTGTAGCCCTGAACACTGAAGCTTTCTTT. This gives the protein CAWSVALNTEAFF.

Only a few counts were recorded for this clone. This chain connects TRBV5-8 to TRBJ1-2, with TRBD1 identical over 7 bases. The J segment lost 3 bases and the V segment lost 5 bases, leaving 19 bases of the junction unmatched. The CDR3 extends over 18 amino acids. CDR1 is SGHTS, CDR2 YDEGEE, per germline. CDR3 in amino acids: CASSTGTVKSRTDYGYTF. CDR3 nucleotide sequence: TGTGCCAGCAGTACCGGGACAGTAAAATCAAGGACTGACTATGGCTACACCTTC.

V gene TRBV18 combines with J gene TRBJ2-5; no clear D. The CDR3 spans 12 residues. Germline values: CDR1 KGHSH, CDR2 LQKENI. V lost 5 bases to trimming and J lost 5 bases, with 9 bases between them. CDR3 sequence reads: CASSTTGETQYF. CDR3 nucleotides: TGTGCCAGCTCAACCACCGGGGAGACCCAGTACTTC.

The genes are TRBV25-1 and TRBJ2-7; TRBD1 matches 10 bases. This CDR3 has 16 amino acids. The J segment lost 1 base and the V segment lost 4 bases, leaving 7 bases of the junction unmatched. CDR1 is MGHDK and CDR2 is SYGVNS in the germline V gene. Here the CDR3 reads CASSGRDRGSSYEQYF. The CDR3 nucleotides read TGTGCCAGCAGTGGTCGGGACAGGGGATCTTCCTACGAGCAGTACTTC.